This T cell receptor (beta chain) was recovered during a study of blood T cell repertoires in COVID-19. Study overall: The United States, Italy and Spain were the sources of the acute and convalescent COVID-19 samples.

Original analysis: Amplification from reference gene primers served as the basis for estimated nucleated cell counts. Produced via immunoSEQ multiplex PCR; TCRdb's table is partial and in-frame only. V, J and clone size derive from that table, while D and trimming were established from the DNA sequence. The table records around 700,000 clones, about 87% of them present only once. V dropped 2 bases and J dropped 2; count of bases not matched to a gene: 4. The CDR3 has 15 amino acids. Germline values: CDR1 SSHAT, CDR2 FNYEAQ (reference sequence). The sequence came from a woman aged 18-30 years with acute or convalescent COVID-19. Sequenced sample: peripheral blood. This rearrangement joins TRBV7-7 to TRBJ2-5, with 8 bases matching TRBD2. This CDR3 is CASSLSAGVQETQYF. The DNA for the CDR3 is TGTGCCAGCAGCTTATCAGCGGGGGTTCAAGAGACCCAGTACTTC.